The sequence of this T cell receptor (beta chain) was determined in a study of blood T cell repertoires in COVID-19. Assay used: immunoSEQ multiplex PCR; TCRdb lists only in-frame clones, some missing. The sample lists 200,000 to 300,000 clones, around 86% seen once, with around 5.1% in the top ten. Germline values: CDR1 LNHDA, CDR2 SQIVND (reference sequence). CDR3 size: 16 residues. The ends lost 5 bases at V and 2 bases at J; junction bases unmatched: 10. Sequences were obtained from peripheral blood. The TCR sequence derives from a woman in her fifties or sixties with COVID-19, enrolled during active disease. This chain connects TRBV19 to TRBJ2-7, with 9 bases identical to TRBD1. DNA for the CDR3: TGTGCCAGTAGTGTGGGACAGGGATTGGGCCCCTACGAGCAGTACTTC. It codes for CASSVGQGLGPYEQYF.